One and the same sample provided the 19 T cell receptor beta chains below, sequenced in a study of regulatory T cells in long-lasting Graves disease. The authors built TCR beta libraries using iRepertoire HTBI primers and Arm-PCR of CDR3 regions. In TCRdb, the multiplex PCR reads were re-called with MiXCR into one record per CDR3 protein. The sample shows about 560,000 distinct CDR3 sequences, approximately 16% of them seen only once. Time point reported: newly diagnosed GD, antithyroid drugs for less than 3 months. The TCR library was made from RNA extracted from PBMCs. The same data also contributed to another study, on T cells in Graves' hyperthyroidism and ophthalmopathy.

Source: peripheral blood mononuclear cells (PBMCs), taken at new diagnosis, from a patient treated with antithyroid drugs. All receptors come from a man aged 18 to 29 with Graves disease.

This clonotype has more than one count but fewer than ten. CDR3 region: CASSYRDKEQFF. The DNA for the CDR3 is TGTGCCAGCAGTTACAGGGATAAGGAGCAGTTCTTC. This rearrangement joins TRBV6-2 or TRBV6-3 to TRBJ2-1; D not resolved. The germline V and J ends were trimmed by 2 bases and 10 bases, with 9 bases remaining between them. CDR3 length: 12 residues. Germline CDR1 MNHEY, CDR2 SVGEGT.

This clonotype was seen only a few times. The chain employs TRBV4-1 and TRBJ2-7; D gene unclear. The germline CDR1 and CDR2 sequences are MGHRA and YSYEKL. This CDR3 region has 10 residues. V lost 8 bases to trimming and J lost 7 bases, with 9 bases between them. The CDR3 sequence is CASGSLEQYF. As DNA, the CDR3 is TGCGCCAGCGGATCCCTTGAGCAGTACTTC.

This clonotype was seen ten or more times. V usage is TRBV20-1 and J usage is TRBJ2-7, with D perhaps matching TRBD2 (5 bases). CDR3 length equals 15 residues. Per germline, CDR1 DFQATT and CDR2 SNEGSKA (reference sequence). V was pared by 0 bases and J by 1 base, with 13 bases between. The CDR3 region has the DNA TGCAGTGCTAGAGATCCGAGGGAGATTTCCTACGAGCAGTACTTC. Translation gives CSARDPREISYEQYF.

This clonotype was observed at least ten times. The chain joins TRBV20-1 to TRBJ2-3, with D hard to call. Germline-derived CDR1 and CDR2 are DFQATT and SNEGSKA (reference sequence). This CDR3 region has 14 residues. Deletions cut 0 bases from V and 0 bases from J, with 7 bases between. This chain's CDR3 is CSARDSRSTDTQYF. The DNA of the CDR3 is TGCAGTGCTAGAGATTCCCGGAGCACAGATACGCAGTATTTT.

Many counts were recorded for this clonotype. CDR3 region: CASMIGLAAYNEQFF. CDR3 DNA: TGTGCCAGCATGATCGGACTAGCGGCCTACAATGAGCAGTTCTTC. The chain joins TRBV2 to TRBJ2-1; 10 bases line up with TRBD2. V shed 7 bases, J shed 2 bases, and the junction held 5 bases outside the gene matches. Germline V gene lookup returns CDR1 SNHLY and CDR2 FYNNEI. There are 15 residues in the CDR3.

This clonotype was found a few times. The rearrangement uses TRBV19 and TRBJ1-1; 8 bases fit TRBD1. Germline loops: CDR1 LNHDA, CDR2 SQIVND (reference sequence). This CDR3 contains 15 residues. V shed 5 bases and J 4 bases; nucleotides not matched to a gene: 9. CDR3 loop: CASSVGQGLGTEAFF. The CDR3 DNA reads as TGTGCCAGTAGTGTAGGACAGGGCCTTGGCACTGAAGCTTTCTTT.

The chain recombines TRBV27 with TRBJ2-6; 8 nucleotides match TRBD1. The trim removed 5 bases at V and 0 bases at J, leaving 9 bases unmatched. Looked up from germline, CDR1 is MNHEY and CDR2 is SMNVEV (reference sequence). CDR3 length: 18 amino acids. CDR3 bases: TGTGCCAGCAGTCCTTGGACAGGGAAAATCTCTGGGGCCAACGTCCTGACTTTC. Translated, it gives CASSPWTGKISGANVLTF.

Many counts were recorded for this clonotype. The genes are TRBV3-1 and TRBJ2-1; the match to TRBD1 covers 7 bases. V lost 7 bases to trimming and J lost 7 bases; unmatched junction nucleotides: 16. The CDR3 has 16 residues. Germline CDR1 LGHDT, CDR2 YNNKEL (reference sequence). The CDR3 here is CASTSQAASRGNEQFF. CDR3 DNA: TGTGCCAGCACCTCCCAGGCGGCAAGCAGGGGGAATGAGCAGTTCTTC.

This clonotype appeared many times. V gene TRBV2 combines with J gene TRBJ2-1, with D perhaps matching TRBD2 (7 bases). Trimming pared 6 bases from V and 9 bases from J, leaving 18 bases between. Germline lookup yields CDR1 SNHLY and CDR2 FYNNEI. The CDR3 runs to 14 residues. The chain's CDR3 is CASSGSGGRSEQFF. The CDR3 nucleotides read TGTGCCAGCAGCGGGTCCGGGGGGCGTAGTGAGCAGTTCTTC. Using reference TRBV2 and TRBJ2-1 for the parts outside the CDR3, the full variable domain is EPEVTQTPSHQVTQMGQEVILRCVPISNHLYFYWYRQILGQKVEFLVSFYNNEISEKSEIFDDQFSVERPDGSNFTLKIRSTKLEDSAMYFCASSGSGGRSEQFFGPGTRLTVL.

This clonotype was counted ten times or more. The chain recombines TRBV20-1 with TRBJ2-7; 9 bases agree with TRBD1. Germline CDR1 and CDR2: DFQATT and SNEGSKA (reference sequence). Trimming at V came to 2 bases and at J to 5 bases, leaving 7 bases not matched to a gene. CDR3 length equals 14 residues. As DNA, the CDR3 is TGCAGTGCTAGACCGGGACAGGGTACCGACGAGCAGTACTTC. This codes for CSARPGQGTDEQYF.

The V call is TRBV12-3 or TRBV12-4, the J call TRBJ2-3; TRBD1 is a possible D gene (6 bases). The CDR3 contains 15 residues. V lost 6 bases, J lost 0 bases, and 13 bases lay in between. CDR3 amino acids: CASSQDSTSTDTQYF. The CDR3 bases are TGTGCCAGCAGCCAGGACAGTACTAGCACAGATACGCAGTATTTT.

This clonotype was seen at least ten times. The genes are TRBV28 and TRBJ2-6; 7 bases are a match to TRBD1. This CDR3 has 19 residues. Germline assignment: CDR1 MDHEN and CDR2 SYDVKM. The V segment lost 4 bases and the J segment 0 bases; nucleotides outside the gene matches: 12. The CDR3 loop is CASSSARGQFYSGANVLTF. The DNA of the CDR3 is TGTGCCAGCAGTTCTGCACGGGGACAGTTTTACTCTGGGGCCAACGTCCTGACTTTC.

This clonotype was observed a few times. The chain joins TRBV10-2 to TRBJ2-1, with a possible D match to TRBD2 (6 bases). V was pared by 7 bases and J by 7 bases, with 14 bases between. Germline-derived CDR1 and CDR2 are WSHSY and SAAADI. The CDR3 runs 13 residues. The CDR3 reads CASILGGENEQFF. The CDR3 coding sequence is TGCGCCAGCATTCTGGGGGGAGAAAATGAGCAGTTCTTC.

The chain joins TRBV5-6 to TRBJ2-4; D remains unclear. Trimming took 6 bases from V and 0 from J, leaving 10 bases between them. This CDR3 is 14 amino acids long. Germline V gene data show CDR1 as SGHDT and CDR2 as YYEEEE. The CDR3 loop reads CASNNGLAKNIQYF. In nucleotides, the CDR3 is TGTGCCAGCAATAATGGCCTAGCCAAAAACATTCAGTACTTC.

This clonotype was detected only a few times. The rearrangement uses TRBV28 and TRBJ2-7; TRBD1 is a possible D gene (6 bases). Germline loops: CDR1 MDHEN, CDR2 SYDVKM. The CDR3 is made up of 15 amino acids. V shed 5 bases and J shed 0 bases, with 14 bases lying between them. DNA of the CDR3: TGTGCCAGCAGTCAGGGGATAGACAACTCCTACGAGCAGTACTTC. Protein sequence: CASSQGIDNSYEQYF.

Many counts were recorded for this clonotype. The chain combines TRBV7-9 with TRBJ1-4; D unclear. The germline V and J ends were trimmed by 5 bases and 8 bases, with 12 bases remaining between them. The V gene's germline CDR1 is SEHNR and CDR2 FQNEAQ (reference sequence). The CDR3 is made up of 13 amino acids. CDR3 region: CASSASSGEKLFF. CDR3 coding DNA: TGTGCCAGCAGCGCCTCCAGTGGGGAAAAACTGTTTTTT.

This clonotype was found a few times. The gene calls are TRBV2 and TRBJ1-5; D gene ambiguous. CDR3 size: 13 residues. Per the germline V gene, CDR1 is SNHLY and CDR2 is FYNNEI. Between the trimmed V and J ends, which lost 7 bases and 1 base, there was a span of 8 bases. The CDR3 DNA reads as TGTGCCAGCACGACGGTAAGCAATCAGCCCCAGCATTTT. Its protein is CASTTVSNQPQHF.

The chain combines TRBV9 with TRBJ2-3; D is perhaps TRBD2 (6 bases). The ends were cut back, 0 bases at V and 5 bases at J, with 16 bases in the middle. Per germline, CDR1 SGDLS and CDR2 YYNGEE. This CDR3 has 16 residues. The CDR3 loop reads CASSVVAGRLEDTQYF. CDR3 coding DNA: TGTGCCAGCAGCGTAGTGGCGGGACGCTTAGAAGATACGCAGTATTTT. Supplemented by reference TRBV9 and TRBJ2-3, the full variable domain reads DSGVTQTPKHLITATGQRVTLRCSPRSGDLSVYWYQQSLDQGLQFLIQYYNGEERAKGNILERFSAQQFPDLHSELNLSSLELGDSALYFCASSVVAGRLEDTQYFGPGTRLTVL.

Many counts were recorded for this clonotype. This rearrangement joins TRBV6-1 to TRBJ2-7; D might be TRBD1 (6 bases). Germline CDR1 is MNHNS and CDR2 is SASEGT. The CDR3 has 15 amino acids. V was pared by 2 bases and J by 7 bases, with 18 bases between. This CDR3 is CASSERRIIQGEQYF. CDR3 sequence (DNA): TGTGCCAGCAGTGAACGAAGGATCATTCAGGGGGAGCAGTACTTC.